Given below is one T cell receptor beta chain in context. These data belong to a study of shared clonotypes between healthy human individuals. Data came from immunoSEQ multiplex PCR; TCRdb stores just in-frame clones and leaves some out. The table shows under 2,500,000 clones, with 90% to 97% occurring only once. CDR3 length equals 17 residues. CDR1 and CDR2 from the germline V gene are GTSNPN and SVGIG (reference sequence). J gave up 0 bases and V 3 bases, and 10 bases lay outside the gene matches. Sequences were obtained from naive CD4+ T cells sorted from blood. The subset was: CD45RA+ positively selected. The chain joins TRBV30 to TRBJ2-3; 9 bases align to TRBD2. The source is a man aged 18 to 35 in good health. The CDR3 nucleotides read TGTGCCTGGAGCGTTAGCGGGAGCTTACCTAGCACAGATACGCAGTATTTT. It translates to CAWSVSGSLPSTDTQYF.